This entry concerns a single T cell receptor (beta chain). Profiling relied on immunoSEQ multiplex PCR, and the TCRdb table lists in-frame clones only, not all of them. Of about 73,000 clones in the sample, approximately 91% were seen once. The data originate from a study of technical replicates of blood from several donors. Germline loops: CDR1 SGDLS, CDR2 YYNGEE. J gave up 4 bases and V 3 bases, and 8 bases lay outside the gene matches. The CDR3 consists of 15 residues. The sequenced sample was PBMCs. The source of this sequence is a human donor in good health. Some clones in this sample may be carry-over from other donors' samples. V gene TRBV9 combines with J gene TRBJ2-5; 8 nucleotides line up with TRBD2. The CDR3 spells CASSAERGTAETQYF. DNA for the CDR3: TGTGCCAGCAGCGCCGAGCGGGGGACCGCAGAGACCCAGTACTTC.